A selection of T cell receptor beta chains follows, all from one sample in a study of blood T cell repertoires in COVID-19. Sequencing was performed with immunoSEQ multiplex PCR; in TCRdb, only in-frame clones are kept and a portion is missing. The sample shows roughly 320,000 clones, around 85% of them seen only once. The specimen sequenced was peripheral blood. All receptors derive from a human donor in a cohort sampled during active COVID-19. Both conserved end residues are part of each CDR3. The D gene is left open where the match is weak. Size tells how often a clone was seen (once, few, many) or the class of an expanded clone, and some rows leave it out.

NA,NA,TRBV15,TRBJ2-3,CATSRDVLTDTQYF,TGTGCCACCAGCAGAGATGTACTCACAGATACGCAGTATTTT
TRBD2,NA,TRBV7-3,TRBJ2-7,CASSPGTSGSYEQYF,TGTGCCAGCAGCCCCGGGACTAGCGGATCCTACGAGCAGTACTTC
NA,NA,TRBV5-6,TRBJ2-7,CASSKLHSYEQYF,TGTGCCAGCAGTAAGCTGCATTCCTACGAGCAGTACTTC
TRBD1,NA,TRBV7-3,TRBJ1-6,CASSSGQTNSPLHF,TGTGCCAGCAGCTCGGGACAGACAAATTCACCCCTCCACTTT
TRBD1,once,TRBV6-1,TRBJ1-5,CASSETPGQKATSNQPQHF,TGTGCCAGCAGTGAAACCCCGGGACAGAAAGCAACTAGCAATCAGCCCCAGCATTTT
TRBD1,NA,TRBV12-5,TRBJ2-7,CASGLEGQGYFYEQYF,TGTGCTAGTGGTTTGGAGGGACAGGGCTATTTCTACGAGCAGTACTTC
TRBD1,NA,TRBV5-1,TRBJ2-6,CASSWDRGSGANVLTF,TGCGCCAGCAGCTGGGACAGGGGTTCTGGGGCCAACGTCCTGACTTTC
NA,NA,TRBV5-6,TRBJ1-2,CASSLVGSGDFYTF,TGTGCCAGCAGCTTGGTCGGGTCAGGGGATTTCTACACCTTC
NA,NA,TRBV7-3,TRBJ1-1,CASSPDSLNTEAFF,TGTGCCAGCAGCCCTGACAGTCTAAACACTGAAGCTTTCTTT
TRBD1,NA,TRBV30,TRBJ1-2,CAWSGGQKRDYGYTF,TGTGCCTGGAGTGGGGGACAGAAACGGGACTATGGCTACACCTTC
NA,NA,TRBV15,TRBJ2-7,CATSREPTGRYEQYF,TGTGCCACCAGCAGAGAGCCGACAGGGAGGTACGAGCAGTACTTC
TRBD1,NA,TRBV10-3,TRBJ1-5,CAISEGQGHQPQHF,TGTGCCATCAGTGAGGGACAGGGTCATCAGCCCCAGCATTTT
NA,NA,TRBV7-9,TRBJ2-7,CASSFLSVYEQYF,TGTGCCAGCAGCTTCTTATCAGTCTACGAGCAGTACTTC
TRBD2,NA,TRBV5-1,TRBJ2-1,CASSLVAGSSYNEQFF,TGCGCCAGCAGCTTGGTAGCGGGGAGCTCCTACAATGAGCAGTTCTTC
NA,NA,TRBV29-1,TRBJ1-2,CSVETGYGYTF,TGCAGCGTTGAAACAGGCTATGGCTACACCTTC
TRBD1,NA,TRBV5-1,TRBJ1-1,CASSLPRTGTPEAFF,TGCGCCAGCAGCTTGCCTCGGACAGGGACGCCTGAAGCTTTCTTT
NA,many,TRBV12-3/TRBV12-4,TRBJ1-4,CASFERANEKLFF,TGTGCCAGCTTTGAGCGGGCTAATGAAAAACTGTTTTTT
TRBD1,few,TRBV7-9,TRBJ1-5,CASSRDRVNQPQHF,TGTGCCAGCAGCCGGGACAGGGTCAATCAGCCCCAGCATTTT
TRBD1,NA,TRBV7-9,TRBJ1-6,CASSHISRTGYSPLHF,TGTGCCAGCAGCCATATTTCACGGACAGGCTATTCACCCCTCCACTTT
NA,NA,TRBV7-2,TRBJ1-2,CASSPSTGGMDGYTF,TGTGCCAGCAGCCCTTCGACAGGAGGAATGGATGGCTACACCTTC
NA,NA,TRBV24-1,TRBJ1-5,CATSEGTFSNQPQHF,TGTGCCACCAGTGAGGGGACTTTTAGCAATCAGCCCCAGCATTTT
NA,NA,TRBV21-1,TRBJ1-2,CASSKAGVGYTF,TGTGCCAGCAGCAAAGCCGGGGTAGGCTACACCTTC
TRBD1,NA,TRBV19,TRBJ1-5,CASIQGQGNQPQHF,TGTGCCAGTATCCAGGGACAGGGTAATCAGCCCCAGCATTTT
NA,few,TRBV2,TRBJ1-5,CASSERGQGQPQHF,TGTGCCAGCAGTGAACGGGGTCAGGGGCAGCCCCAGCATTTT
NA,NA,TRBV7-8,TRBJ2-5,CASSLIGGETQYF,TGTGCCAGCAGCTTAATTGGGGGGGAGACCCAGTACTTC
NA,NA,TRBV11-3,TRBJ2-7,CASSFDGGDEQYF,TGTGCCAGCAGCTTCGACGGAGGGGACGAGCAGTACTTC
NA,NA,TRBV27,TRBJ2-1,CASSPSWARNEQFF,TGTGCCAGCAGCCCGTCGTGGGCCCGCAATGAGCAGTTCTTC
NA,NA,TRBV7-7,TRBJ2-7,CASSPGPTREQYF,TGTGCCAGCAGCCCGGGCCCGACTAGAGAGCAGTACTTC
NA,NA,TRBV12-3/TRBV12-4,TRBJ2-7,CASCYFSYEQYF,TGTGCCAGCTGTTATTTCAGCTACGAGCAGTACTTC
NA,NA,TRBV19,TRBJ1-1,CASSAGPTEAFF,TGTGCCAGTAGTGCAGGGCCCACTGAAGCTTTCTTT
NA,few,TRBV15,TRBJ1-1,CATSMKEMNTEAFF,TGTGCCACCAGCATGAAGGAGATGAACACTGAAGCTTTCTTT
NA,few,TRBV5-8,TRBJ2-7,CASSFYRVYEQYF,TGTGCCAGCAGCTTCTACAGGGTCTACGAGCAGTACTTC
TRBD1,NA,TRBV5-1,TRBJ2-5,CASSLAVLDRGMQETQYF,TGCGCCAGCAGCTTGGCCGTGCTGGACAGGGGCATGCAAGAGACCCAGTACTTC
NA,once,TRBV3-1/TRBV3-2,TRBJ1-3,CASCLVSSGNTIYF,TGTGCCAGCTGTCTCGTTAGCTCTGGAAACACCATATATTTT
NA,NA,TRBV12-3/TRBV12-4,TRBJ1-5,CASSLDNNQPQHF,TGTGCCAGCAGTTTGGACAACAATCAGCCCCAGCATTTT
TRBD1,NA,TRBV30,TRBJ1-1,CAWRPRGPWAEAFF,TGTGCCTGGAGGCCCAGGGGGCCATGGGCTGAAGCTTTCTTT
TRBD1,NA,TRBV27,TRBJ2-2,CASSNLRTGRTGELFF,TGTGCCAGCAGTAATCTTAGGACAGGGCGGACCGGGGAGCTGTTTTTT
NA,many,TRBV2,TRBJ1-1,CASRGGGAEAFF,TGTGCCAGCAGGGGAGGGGGTGCTGAAGCTTTCTTT
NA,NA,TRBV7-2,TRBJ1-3,CASSLWDSSGNTIYF,TGTGCCAGCAGCTTATGGGACTCCTCTGGAAACACCATATATTTT
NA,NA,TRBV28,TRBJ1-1,CASSTVDSLNTEAFF,TGTGCCAGCAGTACTGTGGACAGTCTGAACACTGAAGCTTTCTTT
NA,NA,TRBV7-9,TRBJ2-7,CASSLGSGLGYF,TGTGCCAGCAGCTTGGGTTCAGGGTTGGGGTACTTC
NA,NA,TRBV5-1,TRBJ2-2,CASSWGEAPGELFF,TGCGCCAGCAGCTGGGGGGAGGCGCCCGGGGAGCTGTTTTTT
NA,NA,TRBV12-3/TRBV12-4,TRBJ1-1,CASSRAWNTEAFF,TGTGCCAGCAGTCGCGCTTGGAACACTGAAGCTTTCTTT
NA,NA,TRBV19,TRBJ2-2,CASSIQTNTGELFF,TGTGCCAGTAGTATACAGACGAACACCGGGGAGCTGTTTTTT
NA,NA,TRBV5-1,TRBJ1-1,CASSVTGHGAFF,TGCGCCAGCAGCGTAACAGGGCATGGAGCTTTCTTT
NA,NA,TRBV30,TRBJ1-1,CAWRLAPEAFF,TGTGCCTGGAGATTGGCCCCAGAAGCTTTCTTT
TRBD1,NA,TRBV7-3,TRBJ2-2,CASSFGTGSGELFF,TGTGCCAGCAGCTTCGGGACAGGTTCCGGGGAGCTGTTTTTT
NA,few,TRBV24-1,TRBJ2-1,CASGAGYNEQFF,TGTGCATCAGGGGCAGGGTACAATGAGCAGTTCTTC
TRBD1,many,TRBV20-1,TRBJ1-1,CSASMVGQPMNTEAFF,TGCAGTGCTAGTATGGTGGGACAGCCTATGAACACTGAAGCTTTCTTT
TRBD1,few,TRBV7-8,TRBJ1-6,CASSTGTGKESPLHF,TGTGCCAGCAGCACCGGGACAGGCAAGGAGTCACCCCTCCACTTT
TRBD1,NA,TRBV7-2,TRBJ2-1,CASSLITGGYNEQFF,TGTGCCAGCAGCTTAATTACAGGGGGGTACAATGAGCAGTTCTTC